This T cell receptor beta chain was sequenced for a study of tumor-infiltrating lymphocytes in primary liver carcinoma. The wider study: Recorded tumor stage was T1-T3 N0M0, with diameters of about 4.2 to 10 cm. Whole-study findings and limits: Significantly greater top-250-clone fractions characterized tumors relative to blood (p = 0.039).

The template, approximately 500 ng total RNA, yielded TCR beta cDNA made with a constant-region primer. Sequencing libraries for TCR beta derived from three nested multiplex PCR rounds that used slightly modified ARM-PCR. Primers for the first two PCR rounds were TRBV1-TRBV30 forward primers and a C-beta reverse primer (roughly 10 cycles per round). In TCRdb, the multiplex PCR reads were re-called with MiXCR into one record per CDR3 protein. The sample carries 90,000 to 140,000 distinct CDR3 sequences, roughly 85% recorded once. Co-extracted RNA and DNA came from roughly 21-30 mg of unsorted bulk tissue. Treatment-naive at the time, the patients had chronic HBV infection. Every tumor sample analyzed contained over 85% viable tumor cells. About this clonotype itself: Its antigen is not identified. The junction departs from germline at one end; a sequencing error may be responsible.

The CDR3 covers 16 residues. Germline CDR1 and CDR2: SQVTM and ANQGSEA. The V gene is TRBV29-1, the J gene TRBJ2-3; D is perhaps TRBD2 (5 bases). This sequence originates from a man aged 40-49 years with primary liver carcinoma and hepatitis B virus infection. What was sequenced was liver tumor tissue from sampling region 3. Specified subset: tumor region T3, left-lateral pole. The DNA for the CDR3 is TGTAGCGTCGCTGGAGTGGACGGACGTAGCACAGATACGCCGTATTTC. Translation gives CSVAGVDGRSTDTPYF.